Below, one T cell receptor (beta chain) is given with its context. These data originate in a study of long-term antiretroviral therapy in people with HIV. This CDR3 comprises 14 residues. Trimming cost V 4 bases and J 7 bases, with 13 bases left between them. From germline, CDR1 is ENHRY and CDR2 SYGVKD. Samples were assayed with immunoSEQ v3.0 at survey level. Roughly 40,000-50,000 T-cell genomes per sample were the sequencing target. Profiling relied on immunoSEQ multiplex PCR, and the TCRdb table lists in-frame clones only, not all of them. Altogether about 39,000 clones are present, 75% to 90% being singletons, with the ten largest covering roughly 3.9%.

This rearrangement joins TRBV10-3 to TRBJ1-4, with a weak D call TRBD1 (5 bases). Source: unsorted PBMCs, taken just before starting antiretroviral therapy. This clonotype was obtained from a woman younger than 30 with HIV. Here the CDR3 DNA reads TGTGCCATCAGTGGGGGGTCCCCCGGTGAAAAACTGTTTTTT. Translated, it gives CAISGGSPGEKLFF.